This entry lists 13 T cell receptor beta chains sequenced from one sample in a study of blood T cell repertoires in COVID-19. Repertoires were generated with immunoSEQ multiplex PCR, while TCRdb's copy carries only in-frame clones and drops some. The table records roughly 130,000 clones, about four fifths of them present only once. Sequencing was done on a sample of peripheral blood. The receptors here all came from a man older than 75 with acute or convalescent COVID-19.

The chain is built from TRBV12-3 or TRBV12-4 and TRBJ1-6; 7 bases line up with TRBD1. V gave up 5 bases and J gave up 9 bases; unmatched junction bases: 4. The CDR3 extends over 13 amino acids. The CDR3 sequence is CASSRQGGSPLHF. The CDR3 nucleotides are TGTGCCAGCAGTCGACAGGGCGGTTCACCCCTCCACTTT.

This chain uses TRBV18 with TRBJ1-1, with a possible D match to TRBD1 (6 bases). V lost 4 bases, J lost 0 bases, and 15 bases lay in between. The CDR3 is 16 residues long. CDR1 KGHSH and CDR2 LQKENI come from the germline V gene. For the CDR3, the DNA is TGTGCCAGCTCACTCCAAACAGGGTCCATGAACACTGAAGCTTTCTTT. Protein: CASSLQTGSMNTEAFF.

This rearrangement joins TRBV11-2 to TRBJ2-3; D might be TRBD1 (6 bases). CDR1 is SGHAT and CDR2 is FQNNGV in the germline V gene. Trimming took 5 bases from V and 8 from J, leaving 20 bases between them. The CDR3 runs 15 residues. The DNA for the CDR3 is TGTGCCAGCAGCCCAACGACAGGCCGCATTGGTACGCAGTATTTT. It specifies CASSPTTGRIGTQYF.

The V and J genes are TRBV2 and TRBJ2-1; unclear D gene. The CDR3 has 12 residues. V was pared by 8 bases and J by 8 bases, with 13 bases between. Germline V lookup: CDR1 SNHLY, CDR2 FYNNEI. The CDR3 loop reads CASSSTRDEQFF. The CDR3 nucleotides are TGTGCCAGCTCTTCAACCCGCGATGAGCAGTTCTTC.

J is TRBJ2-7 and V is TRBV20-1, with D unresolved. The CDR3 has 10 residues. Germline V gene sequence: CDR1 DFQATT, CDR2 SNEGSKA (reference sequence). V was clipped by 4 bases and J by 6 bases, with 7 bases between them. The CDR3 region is CSAILSEQYF. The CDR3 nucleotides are TGCAGTGCTATCCTGAGCGAGCAGTACTTC.

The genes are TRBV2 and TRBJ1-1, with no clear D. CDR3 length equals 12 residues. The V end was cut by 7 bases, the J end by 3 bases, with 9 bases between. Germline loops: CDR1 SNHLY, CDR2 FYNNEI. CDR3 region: CASKWADTEAFF. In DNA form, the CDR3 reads TGTGCCAGCAAGTGGGCCGACACTGAAGCTTTCTTT.

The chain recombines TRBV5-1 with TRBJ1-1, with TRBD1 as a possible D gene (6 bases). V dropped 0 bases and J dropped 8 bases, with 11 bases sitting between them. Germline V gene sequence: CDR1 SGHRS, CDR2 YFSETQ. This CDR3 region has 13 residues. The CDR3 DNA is TGCGCCAGCAGCTTGGGAGATGACAGGGAAGCTTTCTTT. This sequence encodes CASSLGDDREAFF.

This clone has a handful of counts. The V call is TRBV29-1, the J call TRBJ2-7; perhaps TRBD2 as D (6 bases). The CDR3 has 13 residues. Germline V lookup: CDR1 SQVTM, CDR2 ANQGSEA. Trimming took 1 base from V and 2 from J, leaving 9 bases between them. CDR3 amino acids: CSVEGLGTYEQYF. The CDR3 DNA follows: TGCAGCGTTGAAGGACTAGGTACCTACGAGCAGTACTTC.

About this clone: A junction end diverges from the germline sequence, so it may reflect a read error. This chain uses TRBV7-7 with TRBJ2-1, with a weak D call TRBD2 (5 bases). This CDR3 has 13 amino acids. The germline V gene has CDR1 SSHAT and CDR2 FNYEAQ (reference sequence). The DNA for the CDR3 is TGTGCTAGCAGCCGTCAGCGGAACAATGAGCAGTTCTTC. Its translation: CASSRQRNNEQFF.

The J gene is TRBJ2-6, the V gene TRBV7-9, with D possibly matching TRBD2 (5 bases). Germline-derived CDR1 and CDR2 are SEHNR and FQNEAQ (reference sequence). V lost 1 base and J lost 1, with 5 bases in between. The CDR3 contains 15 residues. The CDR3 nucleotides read TGTGCCAGCAGCTTAGGAGGGTCTGGGGCCAACGTCCTGACTTTC. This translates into CASSLGGSGANVLTF.

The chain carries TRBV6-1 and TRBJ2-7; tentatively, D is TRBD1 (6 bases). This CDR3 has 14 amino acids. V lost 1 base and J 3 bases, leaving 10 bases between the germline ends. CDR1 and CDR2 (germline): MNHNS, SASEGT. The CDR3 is CASSEEYRDYEQYF. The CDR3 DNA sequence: TGTGCCAGCAGTGAAGAGTACAGGGACTACGAGCAGTACTTC.

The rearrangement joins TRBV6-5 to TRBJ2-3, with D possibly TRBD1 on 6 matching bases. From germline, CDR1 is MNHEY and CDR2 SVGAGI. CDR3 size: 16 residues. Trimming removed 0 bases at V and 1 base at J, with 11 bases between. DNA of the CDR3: TGTGCCAGCAGTTACTCTAGGCAGGGGCGCACAGATACGCAGTATTTT. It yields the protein CASSYSRQGRTDTQYF.

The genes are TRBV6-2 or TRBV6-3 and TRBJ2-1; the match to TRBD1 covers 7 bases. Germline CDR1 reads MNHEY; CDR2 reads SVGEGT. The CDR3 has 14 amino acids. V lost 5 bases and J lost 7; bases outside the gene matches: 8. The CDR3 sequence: CASSAPGQPNEQFF. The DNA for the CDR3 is TGTGCCAGCAGTGCCCCGGGACAGCCAAATGAGCAGTTCTTC.